The entry that follows covers one T cell receptor beta chain sequence. This clone's antigen is unknown. No base-level quality is on record; no much larger clone is a single base apart. Reading the label with the study, this specimen's treatment or condition is: some 19 received Ad26.COV2.S at low or high dose, single or two shots; about 5 received placebo; per-sample allocation not given. Repertoires of vaccine and placebo recipients were sequenced from samples taken on day 63 after the first injection. Between 29 July and 7 August 2020, Cohort 1b enrolled around 24 adults aged 18-55 years at one site in Boston, USA. As a vaccine, Ad26.COV2.S was a replication-incompetent adenovirus type 26 vector that expressed a prefusion-stabilized SARS-CoV-2 spike protein derived from the original Wuhan strain. This record comes from a study of Ad26.COV2.S vaccination and SARS-CoV-2 variants (dated by TCRdb to about 2021). Describing the broader study: Donors in the vaccine arm were drawn from COV1001, a phase I-IIa trial of Ad26.COV2.S in healthy adults that was multicentre, randomized, double-blind and placebo-controlled. Ad26.COV2.S was administered intramuscularly at a dose of 5x10^10 or 1x10^11 viral particles, either as one shot or as two shots given 56 days apart. Sequencing of the TCRbeta repertoire served to evaluate the specificity and breadth of SARS-CoV-2-reactive T cell receptors following Ad26.COV2.S vaccination. The TCR-sequenced set comprised approximately 32 samples: some 20 Ad26.COV2.S vaccine recipients, 5 placebo recipients and 8 SARS-CoV-2 convalescent individuals. Participants in the trial were split at random into five groups of five each, receiving low-dose or high-dose Ad26.COV2.S once or twice, or else placebo on both occasions. Investigators remained blinded to trial group allocation during experiments and outcome assessment. Overall study outcomes, separate from this receptor: According to the authors, total T cell responses may have been underestimated by the TCR breadth and depth analyses. The study was not powered to compare responses between vaccine doses or regimens. Spike-specific TCR breadth was higher in Ad26.COV2.S recipients than in placebo recipients (P = 0.0014). Vaccine and placebo recipients had comparable non-spike TCR breadth, which fits with the vaccine containing only spike. After vaccination, substantial breadth of spike-specific CD8+ and CD4+ T cell responses was reported.

The germline V gene yields SGDLS for CDR1 and YYNGEE for CDR2. V loses 7 bases, J loses 1 base, and the germline ends lie 5 bases apart. Reading from cysteine to phenylalanine, the CDR3 counts 11 amino acids. The entry retains the CDR3 DNA only, 33 bases that are in frame from base 1. The immunoSEQ Assay was used to sequence TCRbeta CDR3 regions. After extraction, genomic DNA underwent amplification by bias-controlled multiplex PCR, followed by high-throughput sequencing. From the authors' description of their analysis: To quantify the absolute abundance of every unique TCRbeta CDR3 region, sequences were collapsed and filtered. Usable DNA was measured by amplifying reference genes present in all nucleated cells, and TCRbeta template counts were normalized to that usable DNA to estimate T cell fraction. Repertoire TCRs were annotated as SARS-CoV-2-specific by exact matching of V gene, CDR3 amino acid sequence and J gene to a known reactive TCR set. The reference SARS-CoV-2 TCR set was obtained from MIRA and was filtered for enrichment in COVID-19-positive ImmuneCODE repertoires, whereby public or cross-reactive TCRs were removed. Using the MIRA antigens, annotated TCRs were further analysed by specific ORF or by position within an ORF. Breadth was defined as annotated unique rearrangements over total unique productive rearrangements; depth was the summed frequency of those rearrangements. Group comparisons of TCR breadth used two-sided Wilcoxon rank-sum tests. Sourced from immuneACCESS, this table was stored by TCRdb with only in-frame sequences that have V and J called. A share of the clones is absent; for the studies checked, an unresolved V gene accounts for under half, and the remainder has no known explanation. V and J calls and clone size are as listed in that table; D and trimming were resolved from the DNA. This sample has 350,000 to 500,000 clones in its table, and 80% to 95% of those were observed once. The ten largest clones take up about 4.5% of the sample.

This sequence uses TRBV9 and TRBJ1-2; the D gene remains uncertain. The sequences come from peripheral blood, collected in a trial of Ad26.COV2.S vaccine versus placebo. This clonotype was sampled from a person aged 18-60 years who received the Ad26.COV2.S COVID-19 vaccine or a placebo. The base sequence is TGTGCCAGCGGGGATAACTATGGCTACACCTTC. It encodes CASGDNYGYTF.